These 11 T cell receptor beta chains share one sample of origin, sequenced in a study of beta chain features in type 1 diabetes. Study results and limitations: For Type 1 diabetes patients, all four CD4+ subsets carried TCRB CDR3s that were moderately but significantly shorter.

The whole isolated RNA underwent reverse transcription, so sequencing captured expressed TCRB transcripts. Profiled with immunoSEQ multiplex PCR; TCRdb holds only in-frame clones, not every one. The table lists approximately 170,000 clones, over 6% of them singletons. Antigen specificity for these receptors is unknown. The specimen sequenced was central memory CD4+ T cells from blood. The receptors derive from a man in his late teens or twenties with type 1 diabetes.

The chain joins TRBV30 to TRBJ2-3; D possibly corresponds to TRBD1 (6 bases). V lost 2 bases to trimming and J lost 2 bases, with 14 bases between them. Per the germline V gene, CDR1 is GTSNPN and CDR2 is SVGIG (reference sequence). This CDR3 region has 15 residues. CDR3 in DNA: TGTGCCTGGAGTAATACAGGGAACCCCACAGATACGCAGTATTTT. Translated: CAWSNTGNPTDTQYF.

V gene TRBV5-1 combines with J gene TRBJ2-1, with D tentatively TRBD2 (6 bases). V dropped 0 bases and J dropped 0 bases, with 13 bases sitting between them. CDR1 SGHRS and CDR2 YFSETQ come from the germline V gene. CDR3 length: 17 amino acids. CDR3 region: CASSLAWRASSYNEQFF. The CDR3 DNA is TGCGCCAGCAGCTTGGCTTGGAGGGCGAGCTCCTACAATGAGCAGTTCTTC. Full variable domain (rest looked up from reference TRBV5-1 and TRBJ2-1): KAGVTQTPRYLIKTRGQQVTLSCSPISGHRSVSWYQQTPGQGLQFLFEYFSETQRNKGNFPGRFSGRQFSNSRSEMNVSTLELGDSALYLCASSLAWRASSYNEQFFGPGTRLTVL.

The chain recombines TRBV21-1 with TRBJ1-2. TRBV21-1 is tagged as a pseudogene. The CDR3 totals 15 residues. The chain's CDR3 is CASSTRVTLHYGYTF. Here the CDR3 DNA reads TGTGCCAGCAGCACCCGGGTCACGCTCCACTATGGCTACACCTTC.

This clone was seen only a few times. The chain is built from TRBV11-2 and TRBJ2-1, with TRBD2 matching over 11 bases. The CDR3 is made up of 15 amino acids. V was pared by 6 bases and J by 4 bases, with 5 bases of the junction left unmatched. The germline V gene encodes CDR1 SGHAT and CDR2 FQNNGV. CDR3: CASSYSGGAYNEQFF. For the CDR3, the DNA is TGTGCCAGCAGTTATAGCGGGGGGGCGTACAATGAGCAGTTCTTC.

This chain uses TRBV27 with TRBJ2-5, with 9 positions matching TRBD2. Germline CDR1 reads MNHEY; CDR2 reads SMNVEV (reference sequence). The length of the CDR3 is 13 residues. J lost 4 bases, V lost 10 bases, and 7 bases had no gene match. For the CDR3, the DNA is TGTGCCACCAAACGCGGGAGGGGAGAGACCCAGTACTTC. As protein: CATKRGRGETQYF.

CDR3 DNA sequence: TGTGCCAGCAGCCCACAGGGGGCCAACACTGAAGCTTTCTTT. It translates to CASSPQGANTEAFF. The rearrangement uses TRBV6-6 and TRBJ1-1; 9 positions agree with TRBD1. V was pared by 6 bases and J by 2 bases, with 4 bases of the junction left unmatched. The CDR3 runs 14 residues. Germline loops: CDR1 MNHNY, CDR2 SVGAGI (reference sequence).

A few counts support this clone. The rearrangement joins TRBV7-9 to TRBJ1-1, with 7 bases fitting TRBD1. Germline values: CDR1 SEHNR, CDR2 FQNEAQ (reference sequence). This CDR3 is built from 14 residues. V dropped 3 bases and J dropped 0; count of bases not matched to a gene: 1. CDR3 protein: CASSFGTVNTEAFF. The CDR3 region has the DNA TGTGCCAGCAGCTTCGGGACAGTGAACACTGAAGCTTTCTTT.

The table lists this clone with a few counts. V is TRBV29-1 and J is TRBJ2-7; D remains ambiguous. The CDR3 is 14 residues long. Germline-derived CDR1 and CDR2 are SQVTM and ANQGSEA. Trimming pared 4 bases from V and 0 bases from J, leaving 13 bases between. The CDR3 protein is CSVVSQLSSYEQYF. The CDR3 DNA reads as TGCAGCGTTGTTTCCCAGTTAAGCTCCTACGAGCAGTACTTC.

In its sample, this clone was seen many times. The chain has TRBV5-1 and TRBJ1-5; D not certain. Germline CDR1 reads SGHRS; CDR2 reads YFSETQ. CDR3 length: 17 amino acids. V lost 7 bases and J lost 6, with 26 bases in between. The CDR3: CASPLLSVQVSGQPQHF. The CDR3 DNA is TGCGCCAGCCCTCTCCTCTCGGTGCAGGTGAGCGGTCAGCCCCAGCATTTT.

This clone showed up just a few times. The genes are TRBV4-3 and TRBJ2-3; D uncertain. V lost 4 bases and J lost 6, with 11 bases in between. Germline loops: CDR1 LGHNA, CDR2 YSLEER. The CDR3 is made up of 13 amino acids. This CDR3 is CASSPGVGDTQYF. The CDR3 nucleotides are TGCGCCAGCAGCCCTGGAGTCGGGGATACGCAGTATTTT.

The chain uses TRBV5-4 and TRBJ2-5, with 10 positions matching TRBD2. V lost 4 bases to trimming and J lost 2 bases; unmatched junction nucleotides: 5. CDR3 length: 15 residues. CDR1 and CDR2 (germline): SGHNT, YYREEE (reference sequence). The CDR3 region is CASSQAGGKQETQYF. The CDR3 DNA is TGTGCCAGCAGCCAAGCGGGAGGGAAACAAGAGACCCAGTACTTC.